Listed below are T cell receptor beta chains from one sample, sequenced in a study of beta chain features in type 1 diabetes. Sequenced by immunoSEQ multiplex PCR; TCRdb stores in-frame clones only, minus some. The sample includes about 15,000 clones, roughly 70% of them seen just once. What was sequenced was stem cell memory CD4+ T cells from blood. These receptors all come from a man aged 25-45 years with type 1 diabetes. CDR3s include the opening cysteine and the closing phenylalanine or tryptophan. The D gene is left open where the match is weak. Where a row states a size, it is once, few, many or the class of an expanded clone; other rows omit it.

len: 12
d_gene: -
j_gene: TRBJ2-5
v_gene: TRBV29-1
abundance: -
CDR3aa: CSVVFGQETQYF
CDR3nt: TGCAGCGTTGTGTTCGGTCAAGAGACCCAGTACTTC

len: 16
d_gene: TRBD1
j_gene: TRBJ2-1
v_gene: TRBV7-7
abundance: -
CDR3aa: CASSLLGTATDSEQFF
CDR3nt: TGTGCTAGCAGCTTATTGGGGACAGCAACAGATAGTGAGCAGTTCTTC

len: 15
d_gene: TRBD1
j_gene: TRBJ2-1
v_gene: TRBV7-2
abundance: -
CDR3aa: CASSLDRGSYNEQFF
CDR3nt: TGTGCCAGCAGCTTAGACAGGGGCTCCTACAATGAGCAGTTCTTC

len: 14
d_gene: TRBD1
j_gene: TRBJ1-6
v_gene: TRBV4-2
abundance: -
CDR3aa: CASSQETGDSPLHF
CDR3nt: TGTGCCAGCAGCCAAGAGACAGGGGATTCACCCCTCCACTTT

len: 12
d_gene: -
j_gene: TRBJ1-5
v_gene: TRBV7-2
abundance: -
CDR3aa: CASSFQGQPQHF
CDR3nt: TGTGCCAGCAGCTTTCAGGGACAGCCCCAGCATTTT

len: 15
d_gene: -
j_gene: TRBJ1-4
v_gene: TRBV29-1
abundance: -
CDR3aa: CSASRGAGADEKLFF
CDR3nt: TGCAGCGCCTCCCGGGGGGCAGGGGCGGATGAAAAACTGTTTTTT

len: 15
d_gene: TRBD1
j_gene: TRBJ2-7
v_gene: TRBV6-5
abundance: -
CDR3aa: CASSRDRASSYEQYF
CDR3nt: TGTGCCAGCAGTCGAGACAGGGCATCTAGCTACGAGCAGTACTTC

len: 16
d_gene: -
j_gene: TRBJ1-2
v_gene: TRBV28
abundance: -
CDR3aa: CASSLWESGKNYGYTF
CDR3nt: TGTGCCAGCAGTTTATGGGAGTCAGGGAAAAACTATGGCTACACCTTC

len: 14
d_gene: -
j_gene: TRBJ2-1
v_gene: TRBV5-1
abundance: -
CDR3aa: CASTSESHYNEQFF
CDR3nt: TGCGCCAGCACCTCCGAGAGCCATTACAATGAGCAGTTCTTC

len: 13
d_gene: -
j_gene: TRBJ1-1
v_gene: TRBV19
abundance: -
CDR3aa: CASLRQEGTEAFF
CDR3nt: TGTGCCAGTCTTAGACAGGAAGGGACAGAAGCTTTCTTT

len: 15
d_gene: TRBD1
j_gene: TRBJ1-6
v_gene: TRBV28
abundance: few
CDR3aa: CASSLTGTGPSPLHF
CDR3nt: TGTGCCAGCAGTTTGACCGGGACAGGGCCATCACCCCTCCACTTT

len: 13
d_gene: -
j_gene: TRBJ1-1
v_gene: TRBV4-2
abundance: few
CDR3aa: CASSSRENTEAFF
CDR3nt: TGTGCCAGCAGCTCCCGGGAGAACACTGAAGCTTTCTTT

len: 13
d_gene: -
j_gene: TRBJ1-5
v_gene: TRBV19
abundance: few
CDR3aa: CAVGGTANQPQHF
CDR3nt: TGTGCCGTCGGAGGGACGGCCAATCAGCCCCAGCATTTT

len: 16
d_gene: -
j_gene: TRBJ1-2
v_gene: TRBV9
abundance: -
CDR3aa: CASSAQTESGGYGYTF
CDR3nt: TGTGCCAGCAGCGCCCAAACCGAGAGCGGGGGTTATGGCTACACCTTC

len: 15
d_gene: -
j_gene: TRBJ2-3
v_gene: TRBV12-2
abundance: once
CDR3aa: CASRSRRQCTDTQYF
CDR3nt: TGTGCAAGTCGCTCGAGGAGGCAATGCACAGATACGCAGTATTTT

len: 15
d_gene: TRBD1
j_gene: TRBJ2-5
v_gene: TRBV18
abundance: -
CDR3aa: CASSPPEQGGETQYF
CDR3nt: TGTGCCAGCTCACCACCGGAACAGGGGGGAGAGACCCAGTACTTC

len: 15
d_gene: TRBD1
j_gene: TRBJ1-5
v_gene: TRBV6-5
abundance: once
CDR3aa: CASSGQGWRNQPQHF
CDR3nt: TGTGCCAGCAGTGGACAGGGGTGGCGCAATCAGCCCCAGCATTTT